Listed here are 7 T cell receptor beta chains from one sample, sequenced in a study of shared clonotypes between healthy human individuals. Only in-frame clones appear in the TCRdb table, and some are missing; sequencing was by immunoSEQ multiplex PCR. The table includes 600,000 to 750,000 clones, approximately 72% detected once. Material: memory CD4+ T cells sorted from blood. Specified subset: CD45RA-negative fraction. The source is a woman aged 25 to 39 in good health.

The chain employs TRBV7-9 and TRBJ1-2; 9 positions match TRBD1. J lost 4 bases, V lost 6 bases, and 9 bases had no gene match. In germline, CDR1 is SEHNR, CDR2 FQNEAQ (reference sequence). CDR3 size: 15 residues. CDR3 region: CASSRTGDRGYGYTF. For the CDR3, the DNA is TGTGCCAGCAGTAGGACAGGGGATCGGGGCTATGGCTACACCTTC.

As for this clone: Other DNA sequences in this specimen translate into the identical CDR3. This CDR3 is CASSLAGQQTQYF. CDR3 sequence (DNA): TGCGCCAGCAGCTTGGCGGGGCAACAGACCCAGTACTTC. The chain recombines TRBV5-1 with TRBJ2-5; perhaps D is TRBD1 or TRBD2 (5 bases each). Looked up from germline, CDR1 is SGHRS and CDR2 is YFSETQ. Trimming cost V 0 bases and J 6 bases, with 9 bases left between them. The CDR3 extends over 13 amino acids.

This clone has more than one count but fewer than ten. CDR3 amino acids: CASSIQAGTFQETQYF. The CDR3, as DNA: TGTGCCAGTAGTATCCAAGCGGGAACCTTCCAAGAGACCCAGTACTTC. V is TRBV19 and J is TRBJ2-5, with 7 nucleotides matching TRBD2. Germline-derived CDR1 and CDR2 are LNHDA and SQIVND (reference sequence). The CDR3 spans 16 residues. Trimming took 3 bases from V and 1 from J; bases not matched to a gene: 8.

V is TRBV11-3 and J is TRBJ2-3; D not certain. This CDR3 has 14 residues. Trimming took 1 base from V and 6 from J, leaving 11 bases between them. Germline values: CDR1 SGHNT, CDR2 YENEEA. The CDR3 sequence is CASSLGPNTDTQYF. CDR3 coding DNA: TGTGCCAGCAGCTTAGGCCCGAATACGGATACGCAGTATTTT.

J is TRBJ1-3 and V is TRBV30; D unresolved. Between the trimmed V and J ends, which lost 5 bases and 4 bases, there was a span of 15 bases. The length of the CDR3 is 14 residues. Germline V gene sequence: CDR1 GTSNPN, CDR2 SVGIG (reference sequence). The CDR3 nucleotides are TGTGCCTGGGGAAGGCAGGCTCCAGGAAACACCATATATTTT. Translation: CAWGRQAPGNTIYF.

Written as DNA, the CDR3 is TGTGCCAGTGCCAGGGGCGAGGGCAATCAGCCCCAGCATTTT. This encodes CASARGEGNQPQHF. The chain joins TRBV19 to TRBJ1-5; D may be TRBD1 (6 bases). The V end was cut by 8 bases, the J end by 2 bases, with 13 bases between. The CDR3 sequence is 14 residues long. From germline, CDR1 is LNHDA and CDR2 SQIVND (reference sequence).

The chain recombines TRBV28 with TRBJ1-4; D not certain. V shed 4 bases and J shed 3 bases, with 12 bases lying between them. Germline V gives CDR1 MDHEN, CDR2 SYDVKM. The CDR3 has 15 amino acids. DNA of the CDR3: TGTGCCAGCAGTTCGACGGTCCCACCTAATGAAAAACTGTTTTTT. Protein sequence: CASSSTVPPNEKLFF.